Following are 8 T cell receptor beta chains from one sample sequenced in a study of control samples from healthy donors and cancer patients. Assay used: immunoSEQ multiplex PCR; TCRdb lists only in-frame clones, some missing. Here the sample spans 150,000 to 180,000 clones, roughly 94% being singletons. The sequencing sample was made of blood. These receptors all stem from a man aged 35 to 55 in good health.

The chain uses TRBV11-2 and TRBJ1-1, with D uncertain. CDR3 length equals 14 residues. Germline V gene data show CDR1 as SGHAT and CDR2 as FQNNGV. Trimming shortened V by 6 bases and J by 4 bases, and 15 bases separated the two germline ends. This CDR3 is CASRPSRVGTEAFF. The CDR3 DNA sequence: TGTGCCAGCAGACCGTCCCGAGTGGGCACTGAAGCTTTCTTT.

This chain connects TRBV25-1 to TRBJ1-1; D is ambiguous. CDR1 is MGHDK, CDR2 SYGVNS, per germline. The CDR3 length is 15 residues. Trimming took 3 bases from V and 0 from J, leaving 11 bases between them. CDR3 bases: TGTGCCAGCAGTGAGGCGGTGGGAGTGAACACTGAAGCTTTCTTT. Amino acid sequence: CASSEAVGVNTEAFF.

The chain is built from TRBV11-3 and TRBJ2-1, with D possibly matching TRBD1 (5 bases). The CDR3 runs 14 residues. CDR1 SGHNT and CDR2 YENEEA come from the germline V gene. V dropped 4 bases and J dropped 7 bases, with 14 bases sitting between them. The CDR3 reads CASSSDGARNEQFF. The CDR3 DNA reads as TGTGCCAGCAGCTCCGATGGGGCAAGAAATGAGCAGTTCTTC.

The chain links TRBV27 to TRBJ2-3; tentatively, D is TRBD1 (5 bases). The V end was cut by 3 bases, the J end by 12 bases, with 10 bases between. This CDR3 contains 11 residues. Germline V gives CDR1 MNHEY, CDR2 SMNVEV (reference sequence). The CDR3, as DNA: TGTGCCAGCAGTTTTCAGGGTTTACAGTATTTT. Protein sequence: CASSFQGLQYF.

This clone has just one count. The chain carries TRBV5-1 and TRBJ2-3; 8 nucleotides line up with TRBD2. V shed 0 bases, J shed 4 bases, and the junction held 7 bases outside the gene matches. Germline-derived CDR1 and CDR2 are SGHRS and YFSETQ. The CDR3 is 16 amino acids. The CDR3 here is CASSLVSGGASDTQYF. In nucleotides, the CDR3 is TGCGCCAGCAGCTTGGTCTCCGGGGGGGCGTCAGATACGCAGTATTTT.

J is TRBJ2-5 and V is TRBV2, with D uncertain. Per germline, CDR1 SNHLY and CDR2 FYNNEI. This CDR3 comprises 14 residues. Trimming stripped 4 bases from V and 4 bases from J, with 13 bases between. CDR3 DNA: TGTGCCAGCAGTGTACCCGGGTTAGGAGAGACCCAGTACTTC. Amino acids: CASSVPGLGETQYF.

This CDR3 reads CASSINWGARNQPQHF. As DNA, the CDR3 is TGTGCCAGTAGTATAAATTGGGGGGCCCGCAATCAGCCCCAGCATTTT. The chain recombines TRBV19 with TRBJ1-5; D might be TRBD1 (6 bases). V was pared by 2 bases and J by 2 bases, with 13 bases between. There are 16 residues in the CDR3. CDR1 LNHDA and CDR2 SQIVND come from the germline V gene (reference sequence).

The CDR3 region is CASSLDRDPYNEQFF. CDR3 nucleotide sequence: TGTGCCAGCAGCCTGGACAGGGACCCCTACAATGAGCAGTTCTTC. The V and J genes are TRBV3-1 (or the pseudogene TRBV3-2) and TRBJ2-1; 8 bases agree with TRBD1. Germline V gene sequence: CDR1 LGHDT, CDR2 YNNKEL (reference sequence). The CDR3 length is 15 residues. J lost 2 bases, V lost 4 bases, and 4 bases had no gene match.